This T cell receptor beta chain was obtained from a study of chemoradiotherapy in HPV16-positive cancers. Across the study: Candidate HPV-specific clones and shared TCR motifs came from a couple of HPV16-positive patients. Study-level findings and limits: During treatment, candidate HPV-specific clones and E7-related motifs expanded in tumor. Functional assays defining HPV-specific T cells used only a couple of HPV16-positive patients.

Repertoires were generated with immunoSEQ multiplex PCR, while TCRdb's copy carries only in-frame clones and drops some. The data show some 15,000 clones, roughly 87% seen once. Repeated repertoire sampling spanned the course of chemoradiotherapy. CDR1 SNHLY and CDR2 FYNNEI come from the germline V gene. This CDR3 is built from 13 residues. Between the trimmed V and J ends, which lost 9 bases and 4 bases, there was a span of 14 bases. For this clone: Antigen: not known.

This clonotype was sampled from a human donor with HPV-associated anogenital cancer. V is TRBV2 and J is TRBJ2-3, with D possibly matching TRBD2 (6 bases). The material was blood, obtained from a patient who underwent chemoradiotherapy. CDR3 in DNA: TGTGCCAGTGGGGTACTAGCCTCAGATACGCAGTATTTT. Encoded protein: CASGVLASDTQYF.